This T cell receptor beta chain derives from a study of blood T cell repertoires in COVID-19. Study at large: The study drew acute and convalescent COVID-19 samples from the United States, Italy and Spain. PBMCs, B-cell-depleted T cells, or T cells provided the cDNA or gDNA that made up the material.

Original processing methods: Estimated nucleated cell counts came from reference gene primer amplification. Profiling relied on immunoSEQ multiplex PCR, and the TCRdb table lists in-frame clones only, not all of them. V and J calls and clone size are those listed in that table; D and trimming were worked out from the DNA. Of around 350,000 clones listed, roughly 86% are singletons. This clone was seen a few times. The CDR3 is 13 amino acids. This chain uses TRBV21-1 with TRBJ1-1. TRBV21-1 is classified as a pseudogene. The receptor comes from a human donor in a cohort sampled during active COVID-19. The material sequenced was peripheral blood. This CDR3 reads CASSRLTNTEAFF. The CDR3 coding sequence is TGTGCCAGCAGCAGACTTACGAACACTGAAGCTTTCTTT.